The 8 T cell receptor beta chains presented below share a single source sample, sequenced in a study of Graves' ophthalmopathy and Graves' hyperthyroidism. Using RNA transcripts, the TCR beta CDR3 regions were amplified. A first-round RT-PCR used HTBI primers, followed by a second-round multiplex PCR. TCRdb processed the multiplex PCR reads anew with MiXCR; each CDR3 protein has one entry. The sample yields under 60,000 distinct CDR3 sequences, approximately 50% seen once. The specimen was peripheral blood. The receptors derive from an adult woman with Graves' ophthalmopathy.

This clonotype was seen at least ten times. The chain carries TRBV12-3 or TRBV12-4 and TRBJ2-1; D uncertain. The CDR3 has 14 amino acids. V lost 1 base and J lost 6, with 10 bases in between. The CDR3 is CASSLGLPPNEQFF. In nucleotides, the CDR3 is TGTGCCAGCAGTTTAGGACTGCCCCCCAATGAGCAGTTCTTC.

The V gene is TRBV9, the J gene TRBJ2-3; D unresolved. The CDR3 length is 15 residues. Germline values: CDR1 SGDLS, CDR2 YYNGEE. The ends were cut back, 0 bases at V and 2 bases at J, with 10 bases in the middle. The CDR3: CASSVVGGATDTQYF. The CDR3 DNA reads TGTGCCAGCAGCGTAGTGGGCGGAGCCACAGATACGCAGTATTTT.

At least ten counts were recorded for this clonotype. The J gene is TRBJ2-2, the V gene TRBV7-2, with D maybe TRBD1 (5 bases). V lost 1 base and J 2 bases, leaving 11 bases between the germline ends. The germline V gene has CDR1 SGHTA and CDR2 FQGNSA. The CDR3 consists of 16 residues. This CDR3 reads CASSLEVTVNTGELFF. The CDR3 DNA follows: TGTGCCAGCAGCTTAGAGGTGACAGTAAACACCGGGGAGCTGTTTTTT.

This clonotype was counted once. The genes are TRBV20-1 and TRBJ2-5, with D unclear. Per germline, CDR1 DFQATT and CDR2 SNEGSKA (reference sequence). The CDR3 consists of 14 residues. Trimming shortened V by 6 bases and J by 5 bases, and 19 bases separated the two germline ends. CDR3 in amino acids: CSANRLVLGETQYF. The CDR3 nucleotides are TGCAGTGCCAATCGACTTGTACTGGGGGAGACCCAGTACTTC.

The genes are TRBV19 and TRBJ1-5; no definite D call. The CDR3 spans 17 residues. Trimming took 2 bases from V and 0 from J, leaving 14 bases between them. Per germline, CDR1 LNHDA and CDR2 SQIVND (reference sequence). CDR3 in amino acids: CASSITWGRDSNQPQHF. In DNA form, the CDR3 reads TGTGCCAGTAGTATAACGTGGGGTAGGGATAGCAATCAGCCCCAGCATTTT.

This clonotype has a count of ten or more. The V call is TRBV4-3, the J call TRBJ2-6; D remains ambiguous. Germline lookup yields CDR1 LGHNA and CDR2 YSLEER. The CDR3 is 16 residues long. Between the trimmed V and J ends, which lost 4 bases and 4 bases, there was a span of 14 bases. CDR3 loop: CASSPNNWAGANVLTF. The CDR3, as DNA: TGCGCCAGCAGCCCCAACAATTGGGCCGGGGCCAACGTCCTGACTTTC.

This clonotype was seen ten or more times. The chain employs TRBV11-3 and TRBJ2-1, with D possibly TRBD2 on 5 matching bases. V was shortened by 1 base and J by 3 bases, with 7 bases between the two germline ends. Germline V gives CDR1 SGHNT, CDR2 YENEEA. The CDR3 totals 14 residues. The CDR3 region is CASSLAGIYNEQFF. Written as DNA, the CDR3 is TGTGCCAGCAGCTTAGCGGGGATCTACAATGAGCAGTTCTTC.

This chain uses TRBV20-1 with TRBJ2-2, with D hard to call. The V end was cut by 0 bases, the J end by 8 bases, with 13 bases between. The CDR3 covers 14 residues. Looked up from germline, CDR1 is DFQATT and CDR2 is SNEGSKA (reference sequence). DNA of the CDR3: TGCAGTGCTAGAGATGTTAAGGGCTCGGGGGAGCTGTTTTTT. Amino acid sequence: CSARDVKGSGELFF.